This TCR beta chain emerged from a study of blood T cell repertoires in COVID-19. Sequenced by immunoSEQ multiplex PCR; TCRdb stores in-frame clones only, minus some. Among roughly 250,000 clones listed, around 90% were seen once. Trimming took off 2 bases at V and 0 bases at J, with 14 bases between the two ends. CDR1 is MNHNS and CDR2 is SASEGT in the germline V gene. This CDR3 has 18 amino acids. This receptor was obtained from a middle-aged woman with acute COVID-19. Sequencing was done on a sample of PBMCs or T cells enriched from blood (not recorded which). V is TRBV6-1 and J is TRBJ2-6; weak D call: TRBD1 (6 bases). The CDR3 loop reads CASSELGTSGSGANVLTF. In DNA, the CDR3 is TGTGCCAGCAGTGAACTCGGGACATCGGGCTCTGGGGCCAACGTCCTGACTTTC.